This entry lists 27 T cell receptor beta chains sequenced from one sample in a study of CD8 T cells in ankylosing spondylitis (dated by TCRdb to the late 2010s). No antigen is known for these receptors. Libraries were constructed by 5' RACE. Sequencing instrument: Illumina HiSeq 2500. In TCRdb, the public reads were trimmed at Q25 with fastp and aligned with MiXCR, with productive beta chains retained. For every CDR3 protein sequence, its rows merge into one entry that carries the most common genes and DNA. This sample is represented by about 750,000 distinct CDR3 sequences; around 19% of them were singletons. The ten largest make up around 19% of the sample. Results the study describes overall, beyond this receptor: Blood from ankylosing spondylitis patients appeared to be characterized by a TCR beta motif made up of seven or eight highly homologous amino acid variants.

The source material was blood, either unsorted or a sorted T cell fraction (not recorded which). Every receptor here comes from a male donor with ankylosing spondylitis.

The chain combines TRBV28 with TRBJ2-7; 10 nucleotides agree with TRBD2. From germline, CDR1 is MDHEN and CDR2 SYDVKM. The CDR3 is 16 amino acids. Germline trimming cut 5 bases from V and 2 bases from J; bases unmatched to any gene: 9. The CDR3 DNA sequence: TGTGCCAGCAGTACCCAACTAGCGGGAAAAACCTACGAGCAGTACTTC. It specifies CASSTQLAGKTYEQYF.

This clonotype occurred a few times. The rearrangement uses TRBV7-2 and TRBJ2-1, with D perhaps TRBD1 (5 bases). Germline assignment: CDR1 SGHTA and CDR2 FQGNSA. V shed 5 bases and J shed 3 bases, with 11 bases lying between them. The CDR3 loop spans 14 amino acids. CDR3 sequence reads: CASSPQDYYNEQFF. In DNA, the CDR3 is TGTGCCAGCAGCCCACAGGATTACTACAATGAGCAGTTCTTC.

In this sample, this clonotype turned up a few times. The J gene is TRBJ2-7, the V gene TRBV27; 8 bases map to TRBD1. The germline CDR1 and CDR2 sequences are MNHEY and SMNVEV (reference sequence). The CDR3 sequence is 14 residues long. V lost 4 bases, J lost 2 bases, and 4 bases stayed unmatched. The CDR3 here is CASSYWDRTYEQYF. CDR3 coding DNA: TGTGCCAGCAGTTATTGGGACAGGACCTACGAGCAGTACTTC.

V gene TRBV10-3 combines with J gene TRBJ2-7; D gene unclear. CDR1 ENHRY and CDR2 SYGVKD come from the germline V gene. V was shortened by 2 bases and J by 2 bases, with 13 bases between the two germline ends. The CDR3 is 15 residues long. The chain's CDR3 is CAISEGNGATYEQYF. CDR3 coding DNA: TGTGCCATCAGTGAGGGTAACGGAGCCACCTACGAGCAGTACTTC.

This clonotype was observed a few times. The rearrangement joins TRBV12-3 or TRBV12-4 to TRBJ2-1, with D uncertain. The CDR3 is made up of 13 amino acids. Trimming left V 6 bases short and J 8 bases short, with 14 bases between. CDR3 coding DNA: TGTGCCAGCAGCCCTCCCCTTAGACATGAGCAGTTCTTC. Protein product: CASSPPLRHEQFF.

This clonotype appeared a few times. The rearrangement uses TRBV5-5 and TRBJ2-7; 7 nucleotides match TRBD1. CDR1 is SGHKS and CDR2 is YYEKEE in the germline V gene (reference sequence). There are 15 residues in the CDR3. Trimming at V came to 0 bases and at J to 6 bases, leaving 9 bases not matched to a gene. DNA for the CDR3: TGTGCCAGCAGCTTGGGGACAGGCTCCCAGGGCGAGCAGTACTTC. It is translated as CASSLGTGSQGEQYF. Complete variable domain (other parts from reference TRBV5-5 and TRBJ2-7): DAGVTQSPTHLIKTRGQQVTLRCSPISGHKSVSWYQQVLGQGPQFIFQYYEKEERGRGNFPDRFSARQFPNYSSELNVNALLLGDSALYLCASSLGTGSQGEQYFGPGTRLTVT.

This clonotype was seen more than once but under ten times. The chain couples TRBV29-1 to TRBJ2-2; TRBD1 is a possible D gene (5 bases). The CDR3 sequence is 14 residues long. Per the germline V gene, CDR1 is SQVTM and CDR2 is ANQGSEA. V was clipped by 1 base and J by 6 bases, with 12 bases between them. For the CDR3, the DNA is TGCAGCGTTGAAGCTCCAAGGGGCTCCGGGGAGCTGTTTTTT. As protein: CSVEAPRGSGELFF.

The sample holds a few counts of this clonotype. This sequence joins TRBV4-2 and TRBJ2-1, with D uncertain. This CDR3 has 14 residues. Germline V CDR1 and CDR2: LGHNA, YNFKEQ. V lost 0 bases, J lost 5 bases, and 8 bases lay in between. The CDR3 nucleotides read TGTGCCAGCAGCCAAGAGCACTCAGACAATGAGCAGTTCTTC. Protein: CASSQEHSDNEQFF.

This rearrangement joins TRBV2 to TRBJ2-3; TRBD2 matches at 7 bases. The CDR3 consists of 13 residues. The trim removed 7 bases at V and 3 bases at J, leaving 4 bases unmatched. The germline V gene encodes CDR1 SNHLY and CDR2 FYNNEI. This CDR3 is CASNLAVTDTQYF. CDR3 bases: TGTGCCAGCAATCTAGCGGTAACAGATACGCAGTATTTT.

This clonotype has a single count. The chain is built from TRBV11-2 and TRBJ2-1; D remains ambiguous. Looked up from germline, CDR1 is SGHAT and CDR2 is FQNNGV. Between the trimmed V and J ends, which lost 1 base and 15 bases, there was a span of 13 bases. The CDR3 totals 12 residues. The CDR3 DNA is TGTGCCAGCAGCTTAGGAGGTGTGAGTGCGTTCTTC. Translation: CASSLGGVSAFF.

V is TRBV5-1 and J is TRBJ1-4; a weak D match, TRBD1 (6 bases). Looked up from germline, CDR1 is SGHRS and CDR2 is YFSETQ. V shed 4 bases and J shed 8 bases, with 18 bases lying between them. The CDR3 runs to 15 residues. The CDR3: CASSDLAGVEEKLFF. The CDR3 region has the DNA TGCGCCAGCAGCGACCTTGCAGGGGTTGAAGAAAAACTGTTTTTT.

This clonotype has just a few counts. The chain couples TRBV12-3 or TRBV12-4 to TRBJ1-5; D not certain. The CDR3 spans 12 residues. V was clipped by 7 bases and J by 3 bases, with 7 bases between them. This CDR3 is CASTGYNQPQHF. The CDR3 coding sequence is TGTGCCAGCACGGGGTACAATCAGCCCCAGCATTTT.

This clonotype has a handful of counts. The rearrangement uses TRBV5-6 and TRBJ2-1; 12 bases are a match to TRBD2. With V trimmed by 4 bases and J by 9 bases, 11 bases remained unmatched. Germline V gene lookup returns CDR1 SGHDT and CDR2 YYEEEE. This CDR3 is built from 16 residues. The CDR3 DNA follows: TGTGCCAGCAGCCTCTGGACTAGCGGGGCCTACGGTGAGCAGTTCTTC. Translation: CASSLWTSGAYGEQFF. Full variable domain (rest looked up from reference TRBV5-6 and TRBJ2-1): DAGVTQSPTHLIKTRGQQVTLRCSPKSGHDTVSWYQQALGQGPQFIFQYYEEEERQRGNFPDRFSGHQFPNYSSELNVNALLLGDSALYLCASSLWTSGAYGEQFFGPGTRLTVL.

This clonotype has ten or more counts. This chain connects TRBV7-2 to TRBJ2-1; D tentatively fits TRBD1 or TRBD2 (5 bases each). Germline-derived CDR1 and CDR2 are SGHTA and FQGNSA. The CDR3 loop spans 13 amino acids. V lost 4 bases, J lost 2 bases, and 6 bases lay in between. The CDR3 DNA sequence: TGTGCCAGCAGCTGGGGGACCTACAATGAGCAGTTCTTC. This encodes CASSWGTYNEQFF.

This chain connects TRBV6-4 to TRBJ2-1, with 9 bases aligning to TRBD1. This CDR3 is 16 amino acids long. The trim removed 2 bases at V and 3 bases at J, leaving 5 bases unmatched. Germline V gives CDR1 MRHNA, CDR2 SNTAGT. The CDR3 coding sequence is TGTGCCAGCAGTGACCGGAGGACAGGGGACTACAATGAGCAGTTCTTC. Translating gives CASSDRRTGDYNEQFF.

The V and J genes are TRBV20-1 and TRBJ1-2, with D perhaps matching TRBD1 (5 bases). CDR3 size: 13 residues. V lost 1 base and J lost 3, with 9 bases in between. Germline V gives CDR1 DFQATT, CDR2 SNEGSKA (reference sequence). CDR3 nucleotides: TGCAGTGCTAGAGTTGGGACCTACTATGGCTACACCTTC. It translates to CSARVGTYYGYTF.

The genes are TRBV7-2 and TRBJ1-2; 9 bases are shared with TRBD1. Per germline, CDR1 SGHTA and CDR2 FQGNSA. The J segment lost 7 bases and the V segment lost 0 bases, leaving 6 bases of the junction unmatched. This CDR3 has 15 amino acids. This CDR3 is CASSLADRGSSGYTF. The CDR3 bases are TGTGCCAGCAGCTTAGCGGACAGGGGATCGAGTGGCTACACCTTC. The whole variable domain, remainder taken from reference TRBV7-2 and TRBJ1-2, is GAGVSQSPSNKVTEKGKDVELRCDPISGHTALYWYRQSLGQGLEFLIYFQGNSAPDKSGLPSDRFSAERTGGSVSTLTIQRTQQEDSAVYLCASSLADRGSSGYTFGSGTRLTVV.

This clonotype was found a few times. The chain employs TRBV4-1 and TRBJ1-5; TRBD1 matches 8 bases. Trimming at V came to 3 bases and at J to 7 bases, leaving 5 bases not matched to a gene. The CDR3 contains 14 residues. Germline loops: CDR1 MGHRA, CDR2 YSYEKL. Here the CDR3 reads CASSHGQGGQPQHF. DNA of the CDR3: TGCGCCAGCAGCCACGGACAGGGAGGACAGCCCCAGCATTTT.

The CDR3 bases are TGTGCCACCAGTGTTCCGGGGCGGAACACCGGGGAGCTGTTTTTT. Its translation: CATSVPGRNTGELFF. The chain joins TRBV24-1 to TRBJ2-2; D could derive from TRBD1 or TRBD2 (5 bases each). CDR1 is KGHDR, CDR2 SFDVKD, per germline. Trimming shortened V by 5 bases and J by 1 base, and 10 bases separated the two germline ends. The CDR3 extends over 15 amino acids.

V is TRBV20-1 and J is TRBJ2-5; 10 nucleotides align to TRBD2. CDR3 length: 16 residues. Germline CDR1 reads DFQATT; CDR2 reads SNEGSKA (reference sequence). The V gene end was trimmed by 7 bases and the J gene end by 4 bases; junction bases not matched to a gene: 15. The DNA for the CDR3 is TGCAGTGTCCAGGGTACTAGCGGGATTTACGCAGAGACCCAGTACTTC. It is translated as CSVQGTSGIYAETQYF.

V gene TRBV9 combines with J gene TRBJ2-1; D possibly corresponds to TRBD1 (5 bases). This CDR3 region has 15 residues. Germline CDR1 reads SGDLS; CDR2 reads YYNGEE. V was shortened by 3 bases and J by 2 bases, with 12 bases between the two germline ends. CDR3 nucleotides: TGTGCCAGCAGCGGGGGCGAGGCGACCTACAATGAGCAGTTCTTC. It yields the protein CASSGGEATYNEQFF.

The sample holds many counts of this clonotype. The V and J genes are TRBV7-3 and TRBJ2-2; D is unclear. Trimming stripped 5 bases from V and 8 bases from J, with 12 bases between. The germline gives CDR1 SGHTA, CDR2 FQGTGA. This CDR3 contains 13 residues. For the CDR3, the DNA is TGTGCCAGCAGCCCGGACGGCCGTGGGGAGCTGTTTTTT. It encodes CASSPDGRGELFF.

This chain uses TRBV13 with TRBJ2-4; TRBD1 matches 9 bases. The CDR3 covers 17 residues. V lost 2 bases and J lost 3; bases outside the gene matches: 8. Germline assignment: CDR1 PRHDT and CDR2 FYEKMQ (reference sequence). CDR3 DNA: TGTGCCAGCAGCTTAACTCGGGACAGGGCAGGCAAAAACATTCAGTACTTC. Amino acid sequence: CASSLTRDRAGKNIQYF. Together with reference TRBV13 and TRBJ2-4, the CDR3 gives the full variable domain: AAGVIQSPRHLIKEKRETATLKCYPIPRHDTVYWYQQGPGQDPQFLISFYEKMQSDKGSIPDRFSAQQFSDYHSELNMSSLELGDSALYFCASSLTRDRAGKNIQYFGAGTRLSVL.

This clonotype was counted a few times. The V gene is TRBV12-3 or TRBV12-4, the J gene TRBJ2-7; perhaps TRBD2 as D (5 bases). V was pared by 2 bases and J by 6 bases, with 8 bases between. This CDR3 contains 12 residues. The CDR3 nucleotides read TGTGCCAGCAGTTTAATCGGGGTCGAGCAGTACTTC. Residues: CASSLIGVEQYF.

This chain joins TRBV2 and TRBJ2-7, with D possibly matching TRBD1 (7 bases). The V and J ends lost 1 base and 0 bases respectively, with 10 bases between them. The CDR3 covers 15 residues. Germline-derived CDR1 and CDR2 are SNHLY and FYNNEI. The CDR3 is CASSEGRDSSYEQYF. The CDR3 DNA is TGTGCCAGCAGTGAAGGGAGGGACAGCTCCTACGAGCAGTACTTC.

The chain recombines TRBV6-1 with TRBJ2-2; 7 nucleotides match TRBD2. The CDR3 has 14 residues. Trimming removed 8 bases from V and 1 base from J; junction bases left unmatched: 4. Germline CDR1 and CDR2: MNHNS and SASEGT. CDR3 region: CASRDYLNTGELFF. For the CDR3, the DNA is TGTGCCAGCCGGGACTACCTGAACACCGGGGAGCTGTTTTTT.

This chain links TRBV20-1 with TRBJ2-3; 9 nucleotides agree with TRBD1. V lost 4 bases, J lost 3 bases, and 17 bases stayed unmatched. CDR1 and CDR2 from the germline V gene are DFQATT and SNEGSKA (reference sequence). This CDR3 has 18 residues. CDR3 bases: TGCAGTGCTATGGTCACGGGACAGGGATGGGTTGGGACAGATACGCAGTATTTT. This translates into CSAMVTGQGWVGTDTQYF.